A single sample is the source of the 10 T cell receptor beta chains below, sequenced in a study of T cell repertoires in cytomegalovirus infection. TCRdb fed the reads into MiXCR, producing one record per CDR3 protein. The sample lists some 560,000 distinct CDR3 sequences, just under 40% occurring once. These TCRs are of unknown antigen specificity. The source material was cultured PBMCs, sampled from culture after CMV antigen stimulation. The receptors stem from a human donor in good health (CMV status not recorded). Some clones in this sample may be carry-over from other donors' samples.

In this sample, this clonotype turned up a few times. The V call is TRBV6-1, the J call TRBJ2-5; 8 positions match TRBD1. CDR1 MNHNS and CDR2 SASEGT come from the germline V gene. The CDR3 runs to 14 residues. J gave up 5 bases and V 3 bases, and 5 bases lay outside the gene matches. CDR3: CASSDSWTGETQYF. In nucleotides, the CDR3 is TGTGCCAGCAGTGACTCCTGGACAGGGGAGACCCAGTACTTC.

The genes are TRBV5-4 and TRBJ1-1, with 10 bases identical to TRBD1. Trimming cost V 4 bases and J 1 base; bases outside gene matches: 10. The CDR3 loop spans 17 amino acids. Germline V gives CDR1 SGHNT, CDR2 YYREEE (reference sequence). CDR3 amino acids: CASSDDDRDRGNTEAFF. CDR3 bases: TGTGCCAGCAGCGATGATGACCGGGACAGGGGGAACACTGAAGCTTTCTTT.

The chain uses TRBV2 and TRBJ1-3; 9 bases align to TRBD1. With V trimmed by 7 bases and J by 7 bases, 5 bases remained unmatched. The V gene's germline CDR1 is SNHLY and CDR2 FYNNEI. CDR3 length: 13 residues. CDR3 residues: CASTGTGINTIYF. For the CDR3, the DNA is TGTGCCAGCACCGGGACAGGGATCAACACCATATATTTT.

This clonotype was seen many times. The rearrangement links TRBV7-2 to TRBJ2-3; D not certain. There are 13 residues in the CDR3. V lost 0 bases and J lost 4, with 5 bases in between. The germline V gene encodes CDR1 SGHTA and CDR2 FQGNSA. The CDR3 is CASSLAAADTQYF. CDR3 DNA sequence: TGTGCCAGCAGCTTAGCCGCAGCAGATACGCAGTATTTT.

This clonotype was detected only once. The V call is TRBV11-1, the J call TRBJ2-2, with D possibly being TRBD1 or TRBD2 (5 bases each). Trimming took off 5 bases at V and 1 base at J, with 17 bases between the two ends. This CDR3 region has 17 residues. From germline, CDR1 is SGHAT and CDR2 FQDESV (reference sequence). The CDR3 DNA sequence: TGTGCCAGCAGCCCAGCGGTTGGACATAGGAACACCGGGGAGCTGTTTTTT. Protein product: CASSPAVGHRNTGELFF. The full variable domain, completed using reference TRBV11-1 and TRBJ2-2, is EAEVAQSPRYKITEKSQAVAFWCDPISGHATLYWYRQILGQGPELLVQFQDESVVDDSQLPKDRFSAERLKGVDSTLKIQPAELGDSAMYLCASSPAVGHRNTGELFFGEGSRLTVL.

This clonotype has a handful of counts. The V and J genes are TRBV7-6 and TRBJ2-1; D is unclear. Deletions cut 0 bases from V and 7 bases from J, with 4 bases between. The V gene's germline CDR1 is SGHVS and CDR2 FNYEAQ. The length of the CDR3 is 12 residues. The CDR3 nucleotides read TGTGCCAGCAGCTTAGCGGAGAATGAGCAGTTCTTC. Its translation is CASSLAENEQFF.

This clonotype was detected only once. The V gene is TRBV20-1, the J gene TRBJ2-1; possibly TRBD2 for D (6 bases). From germline, CDR1 is DFQATT and CDR2 SNEGSKA (reference sequence). With 6 bases removed from V and 9 bases from J, the gap between germline ends came to 21 bases. The CDR3 consists of 14 residues. The chain's CDR3 is CSAPGRDSRPEQFF. DNA of the CDR3: TGCAGTGCCCCAGGCCGGGACTCCCGCCCTGAGCAGTTCTTC.

As concerns this clonotype: The limits of the CDR3 on the DNA are not certain, so only TCRdb's listed CDR3 is given. The CDR3 reads CASSLVFGNGREQFF. The rearrangement uses TRBV5-1 and TRBJ2-1; TRBD1, the table's D call, was not compared with the DNA. With termini counted, the CDR3 has 15 amino acids. Germline assignment: CDR1 SGHRS and CDR2 YFSETQ.

The V and J genes are TRBV27 and TRBJ2-5; 9 nucleotides align to TRBD2. Germline values: CDR1 MNHEY, CDR2 SMNVEV (reference sequence). V was pared by 5 bases and J by 3 bases, with 19 bases of the junction left unmatched. The CDR3 is 19 amino acids. The CDR3 DNA reads as TGTGCCAGCAGTCCGTACCTCAGCGGGGGGACGCCCGGGAAAGAGACCCAGTACTTC. Its translation is CASSPYLSGGTPGKETQYF.

The chain uses TRBV7-2 and TRBJ1-2, with no clear D. The CDR3 is made up of 14 amino acids. Germline assignment: CDR1 SGHTA and CDR2 FQGNSA. Trimming shortened V by 5 bases and J by 4 bases, and 14 bases separated the two germline ends. The CDR3 spells CASSPISAAYGYTF. The CDR3 nucleotides are TGTGCCAGCAGCCCGATTTCGGCCGCCTATGGCTACACCTTC.